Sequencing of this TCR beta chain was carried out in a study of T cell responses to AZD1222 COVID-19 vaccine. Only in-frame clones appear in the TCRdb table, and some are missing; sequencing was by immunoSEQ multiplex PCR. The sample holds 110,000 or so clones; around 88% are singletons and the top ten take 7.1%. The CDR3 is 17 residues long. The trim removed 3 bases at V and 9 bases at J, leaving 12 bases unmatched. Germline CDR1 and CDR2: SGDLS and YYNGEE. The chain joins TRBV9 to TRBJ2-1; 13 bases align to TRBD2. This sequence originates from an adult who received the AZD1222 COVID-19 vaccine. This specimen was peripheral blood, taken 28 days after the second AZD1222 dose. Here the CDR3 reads CASSAARAGLAGSEQFF. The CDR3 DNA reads TGTGCCAGCAGCGCGGCCCGGGCGGGACTAGCGGGGAGTGAGCAGTTCTTC.